These 26 T cell receptor beta chains share one sample of origin, sequenced in a study of shared clonotypes between healthy human individuals. Only in-frame clones appear in the TCRdb table, and some are missing; sequencing was by immunoSEQ multiplex PCR. The profile shows roughly 490,000 clones, roughly 85% of them singletons. The specimen sequenced was PBMCs. These receptors all come from a middle-aged woman in good health. Some clones in this sample may be carry-over from other donors' samples.

The chain has TRBV25-1 and TRBJ2-2, with D perhaps TRBD1 (5 bases). Germline CDR1 MGHDK, CDR2 SYGVNS. The CDR3 totals 13 residues. Deletions cut 4 bases from V and 7 bases from J, with 10 bases between. The CDR3 here is CASSVGVVGELFF. In DNA, the CDR3 is TGTGCCAGCAGTGTAGGGGTGGTCGGGGAGCTGTTTTTT. Full variable domain (missing parts from reference TRBV25-1 and TRBJ2-2): EADIYQTPRYLVIGTGKKITLECSQTMGHDKMYWYQQDPGMELHLIHYSYGVNSTEKGDLSSESTVSRIRTEHFPLTLESARPSHTSQYLCASSVGVVGELFFGEGSRLTVL.

The chain employs TRBV2 and TRBJ1-2; possible D gene TRBD1, 5 bases. Germline lookup yields CDR1 SNHLY and CDR2 FYNNEI. Trimming shortened V by 7 bases and J by 8 bases, and 14 bases separated the two germline ends. The CDR3 loop spans 12 amino acids. This CDR3 reads CASTPGYGGYTF. CDR3 nucleotides: TGTGCCAGCACCCCAGGGTATGGGGGCTACACCTTC.

The V and J genes are TRBV4-2 and TRBJ2-1; TRBD1 is a possible D gene (5 bases). V was cut by 2 bases and J by 3 bases, with 11 bases left in between. Germline V gives CDR1 LGHNA, CDR2 YNFKEQ. The CDR3 covers 15 residues. The CDR3 here is CASSQPGHLYNEQFF. The CDR3 DNA reads TGTGCCAGCAGCCAACCCGGACACCTCTACAATGAGCAGTTCTTC.

The chain uses TRBV21-1 and TRBJ1-5. TRBV21-1 is given as a pseudogene. The CDR3 consists of 16 residues. Written as DNA, the CDR3 is TGTGCCAGCAGCAAAATTCGGCAACGGAGCAATCAGCCCCAGCATTTT. Its protein is CASSKIRQRSNQPQHF.

The CDR3 coding sequence is TGTGCCAGCAGGCCAGCGAAAAACACCGGGGAGCTGTTTTTT. Residues: CASRPAKNTGELFF. The chain recombines TRBV14 with TRBJ2-2; D gene uncertain. Looked up from germline, CDR1 is SGHDN and CDR2 is FVKESK. V was pared by 6 bases and J by 2 bases, with 10 bases between. CDR3 length equals 14 residues.

This clone was seen a handful of times. The V call is TRBV6-6, the J call TRBJ1-1, with D possibly TRBD1 on 5 matching bases. There are 12 residues in the CDR3. Trimming took 8 bases from V and 4 from J, leaving 11 bases between them. CDR1 and CDR2 (germline): MNHNY, SVGAGI (reference sequence). DNA for the CDR3: TGTGCCAGCGGAGGGGTGGGCACTGAAGCTTTCTTT. It is translated as CASGGVGTEAFF.

DNA for the CDR3: TGTGCCAGTAGTATTATGGGAGGGAGCGGAAACGAGCAGTACTTC. It yields the protein CASSIMGGSGNEQYF. This chain uses TRBV19 with TRBJ2-7; TRBD2 aligns across 7 bases. The CDR3 extends over 15 amino acids. Germline CDR1 LNHDA, CDR2 SQIVND (reference sequence). After removal of 3 bases from V and 5 bases from J, the junction contained 10 bases not matched to a gene.

This chain uses TRBV19 with TRBJ2-7; D may match TRBD1 or TRBD2 (7 bases each). The CDR3 loop spans 12 amino acids. V dropped 6 bases and J dropped 6 bases, with 12 bases sitting between them. From germline, CDR1 is LNHDA and CDR2 SQIVND (reference sequence). The CDR3 loop is CASSPGGVEQYF. DNA for the CDR3: TGTGCCAGTAGCCCAGGGGGGGTCGAGCAGTACTTC.

This sequence joins TRBV6-5 and TRBJ2-7, with a weak D call TRBD1 (6 bases). This CDR3 is built from 14 residues. From germline, CDR1 is MNHEY and CDR2 SVGAGI. The ends were cut back, 4 bases at V and 2 bases at J, with 12 bases in the middle. The CDR3: CASSWGQGTYEQYF. The CDR3 DNA sequence: TGTGCCAGCAGTTGGGGGCAGGGGACCTACGAGCAGTACTTC.

J is TRBJ1-2 and V is TRBV7-9, with D maybe TRBD1 (6 bases). The CDR3 length is 13 residues. Germline V lookup: CDR1 SEHNR, CDR2 FQNEAQ (reference sequence). Trimming cost V 3 bases and J 4 bases, with 9 bases left between them. This CDR3 reads CASSFTGIYGYTF. The CDR3 DNA is TGTGCCAGCAGCTTTACAGGGATCTATGGCTACACCTTC.

The CDR3 spells CASSLGLAGPYNEQFF. The CDR3, as DNA: TGCGCCAGCAGCTTGGGACTAGCGGGACCCTACAATGAGCAGTTCTTC. The chain uses TRBV5-1 and TRBJ2-1; TRBD2 matches 11 bases. V dropped 0 bases and J dropped 2; count of bases not matched to a gene: 1. The CDR3 is made up of 16 amino acids. The germline CDR1 and CDR2 sequences are SGHRS and YFSETQ.

The rearrangement joins TRBV5-6 to TRBJ1-2; 9 positions match TRBD1. The ends lost 4 bases at V and 4 bases at J; junction bases unmatched: 11. This CDR3 region has 16 residues. CDR1 SGHDT and CDR2 YYEEEE come from the germline V gene. This chain's CDR3 is CASSPTPGGQGYGYTF. CDR3 in DNA: TGTGCCAGCAGCCCCACCCCTGGGGGACAGGGCTATGGCTACACCTTC.

The rearrangement links TRBV2 to TRBJ1-6; 10 bases align to TRBD1. The germline CDR1 and CDR2 sequences are SNHLY and FYNNEI. The CDR3 totals 14 residues. With 4 bases clipped from V and 8 bases from J, the junction kept 2 bases outside the gene matches. The CDR3 DNA is TGTGCCAGCAGTGCCGGGACAGGGGATTCACCCCTCCACTTT. It encodes CASSAGTGDSPLHF.

Concerning this clone itself: The junction departs from the called germline gene at one end, perhaps through a read error. Within the sample, other DNA sequences also encode this same CDR3. The rearrangement uses TRBV5-4 and TRBJ2-1, with 8 bases matching TRBD2. The length of the CDR3 is 14 residues. The germline V gene encodes CDR1 SGHNT and CDR2 YYREEE (reference sequence). The CDR3 bases are TGTGCCAGCAGCTTGGTAGCGGGGAACAATGAGCAATTCTTC. Its translation: CASSLVAGNNEQFF.

The chain has TRBV2 and TRBJ2-5; the D is unclear. The CDR3 has 13 residues. Germline CDR1 is SNHLY and CDR2 is FYNNEI. Deletions cut 3 bases from V and 5 bases from J, with 10 bases between. In DNA, the CDR3 is TGTGCCAGCAGTGAGTACTCGGCGGAGACCCAGTACTTC. It encodes CASSEYSAETQYF.

The chain couples TRBV11-3 to TRBJ2-2; D is possibly TRBD2 (6 bases). V lost 3 bases, J lost 6 bases, and 11 bases lay in between. The CDR3 has 14 amino acids. The germline V gene has CDR1 SGHNT and CDR2 YENEEA. CDR3 residues: CASSFMGGAGELFF. CDR3 coding DNA: TGTGCCAGCAGCTTTATGGGAGGAGCCGGGGAGCTGTTTTTT.

This clone was recorded once. The CDR3 DNA reads TGTGCCAGCAGCTTTAGCGGGAGCTCCTACAATGAGCAGTTCTTC. This translates into CASSFSGSSYNEQFF. This sequence joins TRBV7-9 and TRBJ2-1, with 9 bases that match TRBD2. This CDR3 is 15 amino acids long. Per the germline V gene, CDR1 is SEHNR and CDR2 is FQNEAQ (reference sequence). The V segment lost 3 bases and the J segment 0 bases; nucleotides outside the gene matches: 0.

This sequence joins TRBV5-1 and TRBJ2-1, with 13 bases that match TRBD2. The J segment lost 6 bases and the V segment lost 3 bases, leaving 3 bases of the junction unmatched. Germline CDR1 is SGHRS and CDR2 is YFSETQ. This CDR3 is built from 15 residues. For the CDR3, the DNA is TGCGCCAGCAGCTCCGGACTAGCGGGAGTCAATGAGCAGTTCTTC. Protein: CASSSGLAGVNEQFF.

This clone was counted ten times or more. This chain joins TRBV2 and TRBJ2-5, with D possibly being TRBD2 (6 bases). Trimming left V 5 bases short and J 7 bases short, with 20 bases between. Germline CDR1 is SNHLY and CDR2 is FYNNEI. The CDR3 spans 15 residues. The CDR3 coding sequence is TGTGCCAGCAGTCCTACCGGGACTTTAGCCGTGACCCAGTACTTC. Translation gives CASSPTGTLAVTQYF.

The V call is TRBV30, the J call TRBJ2-7; D may be TRBD1 or TRBD2 (5 bases each). Per the germline V gene, CDR1 is GTSNPN and CDR2 is SVGIG (reference sequence). The V gene lost 5 bases and the J gene lost 1 base, with 15 bases spanning the gap. The CDR3 contains 14 residues. This CDR3 reads CAWRRIEGSYEQYF. CDR3 nucleotide sequence: TGTGCCTGGCGCCGTATCGAGGGGTCCTACGAGCAGTACTTC.

The rearrangement links TRBV28 to TRBJ2-2, with 8 bases that match TRBD2. CDR1 MDHEN and CDR2 SYDVKM come from the germline V gene. CDR3 length equals 15 residues. The V and J ends lost 3 bases and 4 bases, in that order; junction bases with no gene match: 4. CDR3 region: CASSLSLAGTGELFF. In nucleotides, the CDR3 is TGTGCCAGCAGTTTGTCGCTAGCGGGCACCGGGGAGCTGTTTTTT.

This clone was found a few times. CDR3 in DNA: TGCGCCAGCAGCTTGGATCAACCAGGGGTTCAGCCCCAGCATTTT. Translated: CASSLDQPGVQPQHF. The chain is built from TRBV5-1 and TRBJ1-5, with D maybe TRBD1 (6 bases). V lost 0 bases and J lost 6, with 13 bases in between. CDR3 length: 15 residues. CDR1 SGHRS and CDR2 YFSETQ come from the germline V gene.

V and J are TRBV7-2 and TRBJ2-3; D is possibly TRBD1 (6 bases). The CDR3 loop spans 15 amino acids. Between the trimmed V and J ends, which lost 7 bases and 3 bases, there was a span of 17 bases. From germline, CDR1 is SGHTA and CDR2 FQGNSA. The CDR3 DNA sequence: TGTGCCAGCAACCTGCCCAGGGGAATAACAGATACGCAGTATTTT. This sequence encodes CASNLPRGITDTQYF.

V gene TRBV5-1 combines with J gene TRBJ2-1; unclear D gene. The CDR3 covers 11 residues. CDR1 and CDR2 from the germline V gene are SGHRS and YFSETQ. The V gene lost 1 base and the J gene lost 8 bases, with 4 bases spanning the gap. CDR3 region: CASSLSYEQFF. DNA of the CDR3: TGCGCCAGCAGCTTGAGTTATGAGCAGTTCTTC.

This sequence joins TRBV2 and TRBJ2-1; D uncertain. The germline V gene encodes CDR1 SNHLY and CDR2 FYNNEI. The CDR3 length is 10 residues. V lost 2 bases, J lost 7 bases, and 0 bases lay in between. The CDR3 region is CASSENEQFF. The DNA for the CDR3 is TGTGCCAGCAGTGAAAATGAGCAGTTCTTC.

This clone was observed a handful of times. The rearrangement links TRBV16 to TRBJ1-4; D perhaps matches TRBD1 (5 bases). The CDR3 has 15 amino acids. V was cut by 8 bases and J by 5 bases, with 18 bases left in between. Germline values: CDR1 KGHSY, CDR2 FQNENV. CDR3 in amino acids: CASRTEGQPNEKLFF. In nucleotides, the CDR3 is TGTGCCAGCCGCACGGAGGGGCAGCCGAATGAAAAACTGTTTTTT.